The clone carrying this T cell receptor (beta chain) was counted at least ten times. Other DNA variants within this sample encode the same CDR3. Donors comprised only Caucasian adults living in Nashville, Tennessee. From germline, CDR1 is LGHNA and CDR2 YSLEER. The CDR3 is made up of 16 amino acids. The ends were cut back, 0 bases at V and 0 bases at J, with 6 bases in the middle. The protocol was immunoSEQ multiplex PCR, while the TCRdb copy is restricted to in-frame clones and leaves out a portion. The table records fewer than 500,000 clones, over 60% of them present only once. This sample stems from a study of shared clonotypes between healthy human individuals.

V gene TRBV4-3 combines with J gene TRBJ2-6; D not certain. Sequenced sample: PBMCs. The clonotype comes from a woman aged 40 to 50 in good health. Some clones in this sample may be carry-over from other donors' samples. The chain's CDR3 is CASSQEMSSGANVLTF. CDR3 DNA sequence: TGCGCCAGCAGCCAAGAAATGAGCTCTGGGGCCAACGTCCTGACTTTC.